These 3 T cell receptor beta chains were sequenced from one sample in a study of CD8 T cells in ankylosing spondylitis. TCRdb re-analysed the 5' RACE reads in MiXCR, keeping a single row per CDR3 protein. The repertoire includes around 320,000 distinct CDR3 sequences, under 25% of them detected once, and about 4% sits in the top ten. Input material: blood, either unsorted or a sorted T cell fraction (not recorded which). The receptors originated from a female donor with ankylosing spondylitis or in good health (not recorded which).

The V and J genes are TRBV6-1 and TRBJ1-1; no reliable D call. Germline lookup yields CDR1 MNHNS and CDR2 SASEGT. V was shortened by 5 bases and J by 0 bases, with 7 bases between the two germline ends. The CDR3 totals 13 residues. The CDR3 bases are TGTGCCAGCAGTAGCTTCCTGAACACTGAAGCTTTCTTT. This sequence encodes CASSSFLNTEAFF.

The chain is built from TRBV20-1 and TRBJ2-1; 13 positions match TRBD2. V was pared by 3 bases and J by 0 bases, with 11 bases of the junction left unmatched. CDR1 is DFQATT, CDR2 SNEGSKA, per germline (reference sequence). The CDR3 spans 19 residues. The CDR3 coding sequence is TGCAGTGCTAGGAAAAAACTAGCGGGAGGGTGGAGCTCCTACAATGAGCAGTTCTTC. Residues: CSARKKLAGGWSSYNEQFF.

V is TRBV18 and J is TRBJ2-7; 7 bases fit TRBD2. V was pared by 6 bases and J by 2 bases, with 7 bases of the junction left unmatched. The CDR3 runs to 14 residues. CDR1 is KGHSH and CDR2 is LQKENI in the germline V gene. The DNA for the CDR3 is TGTGCCAGCTCCGGGGCAGGACTAGCCTACGAGCAGTACTTC. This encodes CASSGAGLAYEQYF.